These 3 T cell receptor beta chains originate from one sample sequenced in a study of T cells in Graves' hyperthyroidism and ophthalmopathy. RNA transcripts provided the source from which TCR beta CDR3 regions were amplified. With the HTBI primer set, the TCR CDR3 went through a first round of RT-PCR. TCRdb recomputed calls from the multiplex PCR reads with MiXCR, one row per CDR3 protein. The sample carries 700,000 to 950,000 distinct CDR3 sequences, 30% to 40% recorded once. The source material was blood. Receptors originate from a woman between 40 and 55 years old with Graves' hyperthyroidism.

The table lists this clonotype with many counts. The chain uses TRBV5-1 and TRBJ2-7; perhaps TRBD2 as D (5 bases). Trimming shortened V by 2 bases and J by 5 bases, and 8 bases separated the two germline ends. Germline-derived CDR1 and CDR2 are SGHRS and YFSETQ. The CDR3 contains 12 residues. The CDR3 DNA reads as TGCGCCAGCAGCTTCCCAGCGGACGAGCAGTACTTC. This gives the protein CASSFPADEQYF. Together with reference TRBV5-1 and TRBJ2-7, the CDR3 gives the full variable domain: KAGVTQTPRYLIKTRGQQVTLSCSPISGHRSVSWYQQTPGQGLQFLFEYFSETQRNKGNFPGRFSGRQFSNSRSEMNVSTLELGDSALYLCASSFPADEQYFGPGTRLTVT.

This clonotype was seen only a few times. V usage is TRBV6-5 and J usage is TRBJ2-7; TRBD1 agrees at 7 bases. This CDR3 comprises 16 residues. CDR1 and CDR2 (germline): MNHEY, SVGAGI. With V trimmed by 0 bases and J by 3 bases, 8 bases remained unmatched. CDR3 sequence: CASSYSRPGQNYEQYF. The DNA of the CDR3 is TGTGCCAGCAGTTACTCGAGGCCGGGACAGAACTACGAGCAGTACTTC.

This clonotype has more than one count but fewer than ten. DNA for the CDR3: TGCGCCAGCAGCTTGGGCTCAGGGGGGGCTGAAGCTTTCTTT. Its protein product is CASSLGSGGAEAFF. This rearrangement joins TRBV5-1 to TRBJ1-1; 7 bases fit TRBD1. Germline trimming cut 0 bases from V and 6 bases from J; bases unmatched to any gene: 5. Per germline, CDR1 SGHRS and CDR2 YFSETQ. This CDR3 is built from 14 residues.